Listed here are 13 T cell receptor beta chains from one sample, sequenced in a study of blood T cell repertoires in COVID-19. TCRdb's table, derived via immunoSEQ multiplex PCR, lists solely in-frame clones and lacks some. In the table there are over 200,000 clones, around 90% of which are singletons. Sequenced material: peripheral blood. The source is a human donor in a cohort sampled during active COVID-19.

In DNA, the CDR3 is TGTGCCACCAGTCTCCAGGGGGCATATACAGATACGCAGTATTTT. Translated, it gives CATSLQGAYTDTQYF. The chain is built from TRBV15 and TRBJ2-3; TRBD1 aligns across 8 bases. This CDR3 region has 15 residues. Germline assignment: CDR1 LNHNV and CDR2 YYDKDF (reference sequence). With V trimmed by 6 bases and J by 3 bases, 8 bases remained unmatched.

The chain has TRBV7-9 and TRBJ2-7; TRBD1 might be the D (6 bases). This CDR3 region has 15 residues. The germline V gene encodes CDR1 SEHNR and CDR2 FQNEAQ (reference sequence). Deletions cut 1 base from V and 5 bases from J, with 15 bases between. CDR3 sequence: CASSLGTFRGDEQYF. The CDR3 bases are TGTGCCAGCAGCTTAGGAACGTTCAGGGGAGACGAGCAGTACTTC.

The chain has TRBV6-4 and TRBJ2-1; D uncertain. CDR3 size: 15 residues. The ends were cut back, 4 bases at V and 0 bases at J, with 10 bases in the middle. CDR1 MRHNA and CDR2 SNTAGT come from the germline V gene. The CDR3 bases are TGTGCCAGCAGTGTTACTGAGAGCTCCTACAATGAGCAGTTCTTC. Residues: CASSVTESSYNEQFF.

The J gene is TRBJ2-7, the V gene TRBV5-4; D is ambiguous. This CDR3 is built from 13 residues. V lost 1 base to trimming and J lost 6 bases, with 11 bases between them. Looked up from germline, CDR1 is SGHNT and CDR2 is YYREEE (reference sequence). CDR3 sequence: CASSLTASREQYF. The CDR3 coding sequence is TGTGCCAGCAGCTTGACGGCTAGTCGCGAGCAGTACTTC.

This chain uses TRBV10-1 with TRBJ1-1, with D possibly TRBD1 on 5 matching bases. This CDR3 comprises 13 residues. Germline lookup yields CDR1 WNHNN and CDR2 SYGVQD (reference sequence). V shed 8 bases and J shed 8 bases, with 18 bases lying between them. CDR3 bases: TGCGCCAGCTTAACAGTCTTGAACAGGGAAGCTTTCTTT. It codes for CASLTVLNREAFF.

This clone was observed a handful of times. The chain is built from TRBV4-1 and TRBJ2-6; tentative D call: TRBD1 (5 bases). V was shortened by 5 bases and J by 0 bases, with 14 bases between the two germline ends. There are 17 residues in the CDR3. Germline V gene lookup returns CDR1 MGHRA and CDR2 YSYEKL. The CDR3 sequence: CASSMGRAYSGANVLTF. The CDR3 DNA follows: TGCGCCAGCAGCATGGGCAGGGCCTACTCTGGGGCCAACGTCCTGACTTTC.

The chain recombines TRBV18 with TRBJ2-1, with TRBD1 as a possible D gene (5 bases). Per the germline V gene, CDR1 is KGHSH and CDR2 is LQKENI. The length of the CDR3 is 13 residues. V shed 5 bases and J shed 4 bases, with 9 bases lying between them. The CDR3 DNA reads TGTGCCAGCTCAGTAGCAGGGTACAATGAGCAGTTCTTC. It translates to CASSVAGYNEQFF.

The chain uses TRBV4-2 and TRBJ2-7; 9 bases align to TRBD1. Trimming cost V 1 base and J 4 bases; bases outside gene matches: 8. CDR3 length: 16 amino acids. CDR1 is LGHNA, CDR2 YNFKEQ, per germline. The CDR3 DNA reads as TGTGCCAGCAGCCAAGCCGGACAGGGGCGAGCATACGAGCAGTACTTC. This gives the protein CASSQAGQGRAYEQYF.

With regard to this clone: The sample contains more than one DNA sequence encoding this CDR3. The chain couples TRBV6-2 or TRBV6-3 to TRBJ2-7; D is unresolved. The V gene lost 0 bases and the J gene lost 3 bases, with 6 bases spanning the gap. The CDR3 has 13 residues. The germline CDR1 and CDR2 sequences are MNHEY and SVGEGT. The CDR3 protein is CASSYSRSYEQYF. CDR3 bases: TGTGCCAGCAGTTACTCTCGGAGCTACGAGCAGTACTTC.

V and J are TRBV15 and TRBJ1-2; D is ambiguous. The CDR3 spans 14 residues. Trimming shortened V by 0 bases and J by 2 bases, and 7 bases separated the two germline ends. Germline-derived CDR1 and CDR2 are LNHNV and YYDKDF (reference sequence). The CDR3 bases are TGTGCCACCAGCAGAGATGAGGAAAACTATGGCTACACCTTC. Translation gives CATSRDEENYGYTF.

J is TRBJ1-1 and V is TRBV7-9; possible D gene TRBD1, 6 bases. The CDR3 consists of 14 residues. Per the germline V gene, CDR1 is SEHNR and CDR2 is FQNEAQ (reference sequence). Between the trimmed V and J ends, which lost 2 bases and 10 bases, there was a span of 17 bases. The CDR3 bases are TGTGCCAGCAGCTTAAACAGGGAAAACTGTCTAGCTTTCTTT. It translates to CASSLNRENCLAFF.

This clone was observed a single time. V is TRBV30 and J is TRBJ2-2, with D possibly being TRBD2 (5 bases). Looked up from germline, CDR1 is GTSNPN and CDR2 is SVGIG (reference sequence). This CDR3 comprises 16 residues. The V and J ends lost 4 bases and 4 bases respectively, with 19 bases between them. CDR3 bases: TGTGCCTGGACCCGAGGAGCGGTCGAGGGCACCGGGGAGCTGTTTTTT. Residues: CAWTRGAVEGTGELFF.

This clone appeared once. V usage is TRBV18 and J usage is TRBJ2-6; 9 bases align to TRBD1. V lost 0 bases and J lost 0; bases outside the gene matches: 3. This CDR3 is built from 18 residues. Germline V gene lookup returns CDR1 KGHSH and CDR2 LQKENI. In DNA form, the CDR3 reads TGTGCCAGCTCACCACCGGGACAGGGTTCCTCTGGGGCCAACGTCCTGACTTTC. Protein product: CASSPPGQGSSGANVLTF. The variable domain in full, with the rest retrieved from reference TRBV18 and TRBJ2-6, is NAGVMQNPRHLVRRRGQEARLRCSPMKGHSHVYWYRQLPEEGLKFMVYLQKENIIDESGMPKERFSAEFPKEGPSILRIQQVVRGDSAAYFCASSPPGQGSSGANVLTFGAGSRLTVL.